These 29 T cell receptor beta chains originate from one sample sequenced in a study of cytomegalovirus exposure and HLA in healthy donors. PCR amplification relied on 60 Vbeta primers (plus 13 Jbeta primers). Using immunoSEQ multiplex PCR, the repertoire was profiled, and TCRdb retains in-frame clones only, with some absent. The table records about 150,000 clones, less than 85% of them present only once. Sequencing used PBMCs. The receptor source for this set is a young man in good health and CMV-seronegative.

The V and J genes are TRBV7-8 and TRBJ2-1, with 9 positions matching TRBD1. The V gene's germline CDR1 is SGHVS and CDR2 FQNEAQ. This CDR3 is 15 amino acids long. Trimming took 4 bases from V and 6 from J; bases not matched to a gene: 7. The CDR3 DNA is TGTGCCAGCAGCTCGTCGGGACAGGGTACCAATGAGCAGTTCTTC. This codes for CASSSSGQGTNEQFF.

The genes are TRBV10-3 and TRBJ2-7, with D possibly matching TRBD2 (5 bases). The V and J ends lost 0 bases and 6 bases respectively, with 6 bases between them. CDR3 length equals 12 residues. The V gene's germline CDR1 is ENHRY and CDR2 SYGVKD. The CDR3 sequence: CAISESGVEQYF. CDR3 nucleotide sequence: TGTGCCATCAGTGAGTCCGGGGTCGAGCAGTACTTC.

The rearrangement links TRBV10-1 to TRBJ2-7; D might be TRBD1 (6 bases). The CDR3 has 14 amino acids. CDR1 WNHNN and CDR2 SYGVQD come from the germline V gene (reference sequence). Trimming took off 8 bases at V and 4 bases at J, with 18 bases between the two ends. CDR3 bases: TGCGCCAGCGCGTTATCAAAGGGGGATTACGAGCAGTACTTC. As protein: CASALSKGDYEQYF.

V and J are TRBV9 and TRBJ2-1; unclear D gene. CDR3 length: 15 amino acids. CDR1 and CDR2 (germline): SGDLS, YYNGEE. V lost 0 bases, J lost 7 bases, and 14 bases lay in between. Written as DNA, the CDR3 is TGTGCCAGCAGCGTAGATGGCTTTCTAGGTAATGAGCAGTTCTTC. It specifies CASSVDGFLGNEQFF.

For the CDR3, the DNA is TGCGCCAGCAGCCACCTACTAGGGTTCTACAATGAGCAGTTCTTC. Encoded protein: CASSHLLGFYNEQFF. The chain employs TRBV4-1 and TRBJ2-1; tentative D call: TRBD2 (5 bases). The CDR3 is made up of 15 amino acids. Germline V gene sequence: CDR1 MGHRA, CDR2 YSYEKL. Trimming shortened V by 3 bases and J by 3 bases, and 12 bases separated the two germline ends.

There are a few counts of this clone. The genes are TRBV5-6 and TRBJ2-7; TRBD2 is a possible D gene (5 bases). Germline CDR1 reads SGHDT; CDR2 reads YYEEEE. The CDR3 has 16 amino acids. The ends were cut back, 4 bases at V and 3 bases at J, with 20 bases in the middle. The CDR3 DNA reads TGTGCCAGCAGCACAATGACTCTAGCAGGAAACTACGAGCAGTACTTC. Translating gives CASSTMTLAGNYEQYF.

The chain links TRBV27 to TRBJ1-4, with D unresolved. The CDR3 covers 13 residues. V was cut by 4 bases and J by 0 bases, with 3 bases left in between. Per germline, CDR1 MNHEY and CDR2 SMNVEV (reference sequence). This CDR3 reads CASSSATNEKLFF. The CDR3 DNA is TGTGCCAGCAGTTCTGCAACTAATGAAAAACTGTTTTTT.

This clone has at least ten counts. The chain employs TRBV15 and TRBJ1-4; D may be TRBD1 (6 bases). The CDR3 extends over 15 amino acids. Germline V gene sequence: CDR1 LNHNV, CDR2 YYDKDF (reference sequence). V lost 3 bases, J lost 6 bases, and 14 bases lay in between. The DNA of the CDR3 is TGTGCCACCAGCAGCGCAGACAGGCCGGATGAAAAACTGTTTTTT. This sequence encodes CATSSADRPDEKLFF.

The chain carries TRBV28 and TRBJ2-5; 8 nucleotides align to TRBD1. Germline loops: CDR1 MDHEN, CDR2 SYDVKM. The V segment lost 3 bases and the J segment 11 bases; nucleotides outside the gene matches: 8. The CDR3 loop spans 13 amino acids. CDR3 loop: CASSLTGVWEQYF. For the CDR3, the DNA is TGTGCCAGCAGTTTGACAGGGGTTTGGGAGCAGTACTTC.

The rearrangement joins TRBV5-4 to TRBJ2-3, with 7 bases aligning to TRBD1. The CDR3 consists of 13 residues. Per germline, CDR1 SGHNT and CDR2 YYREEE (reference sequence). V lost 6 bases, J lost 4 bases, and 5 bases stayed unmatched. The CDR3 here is CASTLQGSDTQYF. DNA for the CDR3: TGTGCCAGCACCCTACAGGGGTCAGATACGCAGTATTTT.

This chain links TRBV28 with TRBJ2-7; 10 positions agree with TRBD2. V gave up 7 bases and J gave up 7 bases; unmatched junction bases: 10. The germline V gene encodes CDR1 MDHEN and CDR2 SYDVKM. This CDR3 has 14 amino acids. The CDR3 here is CASTLGSGRSEQYF. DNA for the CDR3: TGTGCCAGCACCCTCGGTAGCGGGAGGAGTGAGCAGTACTTC.

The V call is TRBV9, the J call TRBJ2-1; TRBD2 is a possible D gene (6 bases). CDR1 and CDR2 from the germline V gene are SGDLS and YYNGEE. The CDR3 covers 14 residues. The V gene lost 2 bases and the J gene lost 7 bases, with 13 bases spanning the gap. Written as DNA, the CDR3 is TGTGCCAGCAGCGTGGGACTTCAAAAGAATGAGCAGTTCTTC. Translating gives CASSVGLQKNEQFF. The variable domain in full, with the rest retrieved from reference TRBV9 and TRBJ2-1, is DSGVTQTPKHLITATGQRVTLRCSPRSGDLSVYWYQQSLDQGLQFLIQYYNGEERAKGNILERFSAQQFPDLHSELNLSSLELGDSALYFCASSVGLQKNEQFFGPGTRLTVL.

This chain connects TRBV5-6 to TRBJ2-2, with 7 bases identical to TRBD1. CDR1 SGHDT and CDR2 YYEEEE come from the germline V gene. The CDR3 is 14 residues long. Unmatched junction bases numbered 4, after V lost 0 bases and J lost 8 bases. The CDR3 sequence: CASSLAGGTGELFF. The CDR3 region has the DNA TGTGCCAGCAGCTTGGCAGGGGGTACGGGGGAGCTGTTTTTT.

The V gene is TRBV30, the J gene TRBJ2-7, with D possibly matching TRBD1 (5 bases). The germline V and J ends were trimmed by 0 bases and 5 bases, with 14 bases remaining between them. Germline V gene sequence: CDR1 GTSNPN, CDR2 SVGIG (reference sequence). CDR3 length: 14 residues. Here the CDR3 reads CAWSVGAGQDEQYF. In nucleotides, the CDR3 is TGTGCCTGGAGTGTAGGGGCAGGGCAAGACGAGCAGTACTTC. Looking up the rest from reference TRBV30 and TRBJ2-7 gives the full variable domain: SQTIHQWPATLVQPVGSPLSLECTVEGTSNPNLYWYRQAAGRGLQLLFYSVGIGQISSEVPQNLSASRPQDRQFILSSKKLLLSDSGFYLCAWSVGAGQDEQYFGPGTRLTVT.

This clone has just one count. The DNA for the CDR3 is TGTGCCAGCAGTCCATCGGGACAGGGTGGTGACTATGGCTACACCTTC. Translation gives CASSPSGQGGDYGYTF. This chain connects TRBV28 to TRBJ1-2, with TRBD1 matching over 9 bases. V gave up 5 bases and J gave up 3 bases; unmatched junction bases: 10. This CDR3 is built from 16 residues. From germline, CDR1 is MDHEN and CDR2 SYDVKM.

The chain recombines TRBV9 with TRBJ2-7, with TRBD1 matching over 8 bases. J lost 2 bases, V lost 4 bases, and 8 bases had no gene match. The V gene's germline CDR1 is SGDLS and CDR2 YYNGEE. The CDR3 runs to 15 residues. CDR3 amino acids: CASSTGVDRAYEQYF. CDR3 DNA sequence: TGTGCCAGCAGCACGGGGGTGGACAGGGCCTACGAGCAGTACTTC.

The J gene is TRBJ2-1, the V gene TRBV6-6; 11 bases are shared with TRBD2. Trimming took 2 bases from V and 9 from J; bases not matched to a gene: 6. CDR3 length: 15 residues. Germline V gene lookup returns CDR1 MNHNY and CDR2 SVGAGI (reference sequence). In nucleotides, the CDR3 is TGTGCCAGCAGTTACCATCCTAGCGGGAGGAGTGAGCAGTTCTTC. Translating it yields CASSYHPSGRSEQFF.

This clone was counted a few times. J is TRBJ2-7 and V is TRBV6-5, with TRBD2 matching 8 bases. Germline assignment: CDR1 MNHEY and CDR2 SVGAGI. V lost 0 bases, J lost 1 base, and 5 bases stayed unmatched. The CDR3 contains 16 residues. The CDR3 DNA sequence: TGTGCCAGCAGTTACTCGAATAGCGGGGATTCCTACGAGCAGTACTTC. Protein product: CASSYSNSGDSYEQYF.

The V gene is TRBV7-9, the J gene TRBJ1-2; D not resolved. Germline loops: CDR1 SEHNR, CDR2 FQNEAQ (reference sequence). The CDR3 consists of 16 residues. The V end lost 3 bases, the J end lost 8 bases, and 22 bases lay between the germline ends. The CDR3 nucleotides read TGTGCCAGCAGCTTTACAGTAGATGTGACTATGGGGGGCTACACCTTC. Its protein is CASSFTVDVTMGGYTF.

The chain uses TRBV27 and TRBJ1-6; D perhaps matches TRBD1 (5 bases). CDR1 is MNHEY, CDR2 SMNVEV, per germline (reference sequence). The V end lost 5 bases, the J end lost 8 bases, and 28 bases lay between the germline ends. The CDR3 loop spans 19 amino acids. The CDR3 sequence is CASSPSPRGTWRGYSPLHF. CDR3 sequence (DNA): TGTGCCAGCAGTCCGAGTCCGCGGGGGACCTGGCGCGGTTATTCACCCCTCCACTTT.

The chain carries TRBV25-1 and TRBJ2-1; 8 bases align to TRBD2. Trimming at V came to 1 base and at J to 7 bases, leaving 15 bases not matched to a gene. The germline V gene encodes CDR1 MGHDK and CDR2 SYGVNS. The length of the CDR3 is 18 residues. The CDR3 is CASSESLPLAGRENEQFF. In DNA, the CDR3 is TGTGCCAGCAGTGAATCCCTGCCCTTAGCGGGACGCGAGAATGAGCAGTTCTTC.

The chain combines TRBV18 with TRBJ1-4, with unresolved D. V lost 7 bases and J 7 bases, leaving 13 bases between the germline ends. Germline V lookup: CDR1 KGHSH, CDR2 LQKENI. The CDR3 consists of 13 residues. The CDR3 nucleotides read TGTGCCAGCTGCGCGTCGTACGGTGAAAAACTGTTTTTT. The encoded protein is CASCASYGEKLFF.

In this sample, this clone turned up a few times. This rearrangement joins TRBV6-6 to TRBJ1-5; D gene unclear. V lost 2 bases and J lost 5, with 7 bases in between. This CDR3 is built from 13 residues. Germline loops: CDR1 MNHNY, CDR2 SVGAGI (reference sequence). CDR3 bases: TGTGCCAGCAGTTACGGAGAGGATCAGCCCCAGCATTTT. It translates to CASSYGEDQPQHF.

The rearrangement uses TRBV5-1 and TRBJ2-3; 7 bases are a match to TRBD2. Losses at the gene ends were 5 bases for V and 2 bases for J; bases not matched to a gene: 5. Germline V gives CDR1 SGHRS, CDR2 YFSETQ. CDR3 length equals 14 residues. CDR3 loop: CASRAGLNTDTQYF. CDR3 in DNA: TGCGCCAGCAGAGCGGGACTGAACACAGATACGCAGTATTTT. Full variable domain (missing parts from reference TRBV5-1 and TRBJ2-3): KAGVTQTPRYLIKTRGQQVTLSCSPISGHRSVSWYQQTPGQGLQFLFEYFSETQRNKGNFPGRFSGRQFSNSRSEMNVSTLELGDSALYLCASRAGLNTDTQYFGPGTRLTVL.

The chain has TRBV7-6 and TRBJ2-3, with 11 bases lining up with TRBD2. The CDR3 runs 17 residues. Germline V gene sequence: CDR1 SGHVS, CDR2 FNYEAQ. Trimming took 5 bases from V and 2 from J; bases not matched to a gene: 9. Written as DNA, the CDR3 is TGTGCCAGCAGCCGGTGGCCTAGCGGGGGGCCCACAGATACGCAGTATTTT. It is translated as CASSRWPSGGPTDTQYF.

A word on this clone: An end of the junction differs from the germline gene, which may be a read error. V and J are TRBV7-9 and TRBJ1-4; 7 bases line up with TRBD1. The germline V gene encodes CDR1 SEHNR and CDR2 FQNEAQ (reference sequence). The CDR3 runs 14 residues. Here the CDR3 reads CSSSFAGGNEKLFF. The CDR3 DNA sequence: TGTTCCAGCAGCTTCGCAGGGGGGAATGAAAAACTGTTTTTT.

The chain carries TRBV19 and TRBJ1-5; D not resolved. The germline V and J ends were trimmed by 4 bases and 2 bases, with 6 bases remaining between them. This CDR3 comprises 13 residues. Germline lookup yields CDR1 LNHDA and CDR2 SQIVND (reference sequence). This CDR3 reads CASSKGGNQPQHF. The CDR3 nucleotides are TGTGCCAGTAGTAAGGGAGGCAATCAGCCCCAGCATTTT.

The chain's CDR3 is CAISDRGAGELFF. Here the CDR3 DNA reads TGTGCCATCAGTGACAGGGGGGCCGGGGAGCTGTTTTTT. This chain connects TRBV10-3 to TRBJ2-2, with D tentatively TRBD1 (7 bases). Germline V gene data show CDR1 as ENHRY and CDR2 as SYGVKD. The CDR3 runs 13 residues. V was clipped by 3 bases and J by 6 bases, with 8 bases between them.

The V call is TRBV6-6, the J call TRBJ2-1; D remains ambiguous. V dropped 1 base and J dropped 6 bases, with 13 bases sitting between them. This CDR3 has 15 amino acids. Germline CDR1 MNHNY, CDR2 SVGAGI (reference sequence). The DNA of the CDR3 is TGTGCCAGCAGTTACTTGACTCGAGAAGGCAATGAGCAGTTCTTC. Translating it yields CASSYLTREGNEQFF.